This T cell receptor beta chain was documented in a study of cytotoxic CD8 clonotypes in ibrutinib-treated CLL. This table comes from immunoSEQ multiplex PCR, and its TCRdb copy is limited to in-frame clones, with some not included. The sample has approximately 190,000 clones; 60% to 80% are singletons. The germline CDR1 and CDR2 sequences are SGHNT and YENEEA. V was shortened by 0 bases and J by 0 bases, with 15 bases between the two germline ends. CDR3 size: 18 residues. The sample here was PBMCs, taken after 12 months of ibrutinib treatment. V usage is TRBV11-3 and J usage is TRBJ2-1; perhaps TRBD1 as D (7 bases). This receptor was taken from a human donor with chronic lymphocytic leukemia. The CDR3 bases are TGTGCCAGCAGCTTAGATCAGGGGGGAACAAGCTCCTACAATGAGCAGTTCTTC. Amino acid sequence: CASSLDQGGTSSYNEQFF.